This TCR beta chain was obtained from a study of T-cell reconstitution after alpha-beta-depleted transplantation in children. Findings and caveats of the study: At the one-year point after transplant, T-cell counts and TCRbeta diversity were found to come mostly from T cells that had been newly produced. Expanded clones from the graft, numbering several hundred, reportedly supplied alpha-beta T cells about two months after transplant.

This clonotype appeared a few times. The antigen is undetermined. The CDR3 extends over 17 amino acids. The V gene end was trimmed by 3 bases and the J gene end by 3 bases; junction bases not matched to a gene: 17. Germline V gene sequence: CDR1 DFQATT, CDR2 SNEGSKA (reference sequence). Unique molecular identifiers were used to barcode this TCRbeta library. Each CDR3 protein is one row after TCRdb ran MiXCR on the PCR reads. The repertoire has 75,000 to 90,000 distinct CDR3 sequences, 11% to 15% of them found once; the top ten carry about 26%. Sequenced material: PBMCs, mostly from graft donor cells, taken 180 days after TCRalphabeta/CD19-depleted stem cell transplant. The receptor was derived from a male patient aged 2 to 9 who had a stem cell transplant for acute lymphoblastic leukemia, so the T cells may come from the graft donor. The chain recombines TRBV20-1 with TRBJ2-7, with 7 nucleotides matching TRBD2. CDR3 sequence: CSASPPQGRVGRYEQYF. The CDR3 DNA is TGCAGTGCTAGTCCCCCCCAAGGGAGGGTGGGGCGCTACGAGCAGTACTTC.